This TCR beta chain was observed in a study of T cells in Graves' hyperthyroidism and ophthalmopathy. Regarding the study as a whole: Most thyroid clonotypes expanded above 0.001 appeared in blood too. The model predicted ophthalmopathy a median approximately 6.3 months before onset.

As concerns this clonotype: What it binds is not known.

TCR beta CDR3 region amplification was performed from RNA transcripts. The primer set for the first-round RT-PCR of the TCR CDR3 was HTBI. TCRdb used MiXCR to reprocess the multiplex PCR reads, holding one entry per CDR3 protein. The table shows hundreds of thousands of distinct CDR3 sequences, with roughly 46% occurring only once. Each diagnosis drew on symptoms, thyroxine, TRAb, thyroid ultrasound and orbital computed tomography findings. The V and J ends lost 7 bases and 2 bases, in that order; junction bases with no gene match: 3. This CDR3 is built from 13 residues. CDR1 is LNHNV and CDR2 is YYDKDF in the germline V gene (reference sequence).

This TCR was recovered from an adult man with Graves' disease, either hyperthyroidism or ophthalmopathy (not recorded which). The rearrangement joins TRBV15 to TRBJ2-7; TRBD1 agrees at 9 bases. The sample consisted of peripheral blood or thyroid tissue (not recorded which). The CDR3 protein is CATTDRGTYEQYF. CDR3 nucleotide sequence: TGTGCCACCACCGACAGGGGGACCTACGAGCAGTACTTC.